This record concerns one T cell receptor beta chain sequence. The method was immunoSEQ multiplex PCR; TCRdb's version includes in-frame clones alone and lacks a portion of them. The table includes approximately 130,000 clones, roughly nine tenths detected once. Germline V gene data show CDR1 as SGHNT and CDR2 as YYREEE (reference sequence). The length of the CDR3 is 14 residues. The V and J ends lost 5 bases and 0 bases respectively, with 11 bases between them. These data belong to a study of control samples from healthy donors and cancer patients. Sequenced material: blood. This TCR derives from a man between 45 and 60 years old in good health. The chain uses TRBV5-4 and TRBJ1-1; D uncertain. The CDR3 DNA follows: TGTGCCAGCAGGAACTTCCCGGTGAACACTGAAGCTTTCTTT. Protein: CASRNFPVNTEAFF.